This T cell receptor (beta chain) came from a study of control samples from healthy donors and cancer patients. This clone was detected once. Using immunoSEQ multiplex PCR, the repertoire was profiled, and TCRdb retains in-frame clones only, with some absent. The repertoire has some 150,000 clones, 90% to 95% of them found once; the top ten carry around 14%. The germline gives CDR1 SEHNR, CDR2 FQNEAQ (reference sequence). Trimming stripped 5 bases from V and 6 bases from J, with 20 bases between. This CDR3 is built from 16 residues. The rearrangement uses TRBV7-9 and TRBJ1-3; D not resolved. The sequencing sample was made of blood. The receptor's source is a man between 40 and 49 years old in good health. CDR3 sequence reads: CASSARWGEAQNTIYF. CDR3 bases: TGTGCCAGCAGCGCCCGATGGGGAGAAGCCCAAAACACCATATATTTT.